The sample holds a few counts of the clone carrying this T cell receptor beta chain. This record comes from a study of blood T cells in healthy people across ages. Then a second PCR, running about 7 to 11 cycles, was carried out with a sample-barcoded 5' primer and a J-beta primer mix. TCRdb re-called the 5' RACE reads through MiXCR, storing one row per CDR3 protein. This table holds a few hundred thousand distinct CDR3 sequences, around 27% found once. Germline V gene sequence: CDR1 SEHNR, CDR2 FQNEAQ (reference sequence). This CDR3 has 18 residues. After removal of 7 bases from V and 2 bases from J, the junction contained 8 bases not matched to a gene. These data were also reused for a study on T cells of mothers and their children.

Source material: blood. The clonotype comes from a boy aged 2 to 10 in good health. The chain carries TRBV7-9 and TRBJ2-6, with 13 bases aligning to TRBD2. The CDR3 bases are TGTGCCAGCACCGTCTCGGGACTAGCGGGAACTGGGGCCAACGTCCTGACTTTC. The encoded protein is CASTVSGLAGTGANVLTF.